One and the same sample provided the 29 T cell receptor beta chains below, sequenced in a study of blood T cell repertoires in COVID-19. Generated by immunoSEQ multiplex PCR, the TCRdb table keeps only in-frame clones and is missing some. The table includes around 38,000 clones, 89% detected once. The specimen sequenced was peripheral blood. These TCRs come from a human donor in a cohort sampled during active COVID-19.

For this clone: The same CDR3 arises from other DNA sequences in this sample as well. This chain uses TRBV7-9 with TRBJ2-7; the D gene is possibly TRBD2 (5 bases). The germline CDR1 and CDR2 sequences are SEHNR and FQNEAQ (reference sequence). Trimming took off 2 bases at V and 5 bases at J, with 7 bases between the two ends. The CDR3 runs 12 residues. This CDR3 is CASSLRRDEQYF. CDR3 sequence (DNA): TGTGCCAGCAGCTTACGGCGGGACGAGCAGTACTTC.

The chain couples TRBV5-1 to TRBJ2-6; perhaps TRBD2 as D (5 bases). The CDR3 consists of 15 residues. Trimming shortened V by 5 bases and J by 1 base, and 10 bases separated the two germline ends. Looked up from germline, CDR1 is SGHRS and CDR2 is YFSETQ. The CDR3 loop reads CASSKRASGANVLTF. The CDR3 region has the DNA TGCGCCAGCAGTAAGAGGGCTTCTGGGGCCAACGTCCTGACTTTC. Looking up the rest from reference TRBV5-1 and TRBJ2-6 gives the full variable domain: KAGVTQTPRYLIKTRGQQVTLSCSPISGHRSVSWYQQTPGQGLQFLFEYFSETQRNKGNFPGRFSGRQFSNSRSEMNVSTLELGDSALYLCASSKRASGANVLTFGAGSRLTVL.

This clone has a handful of counts. The chain is built from TRBV19 and TRBJ1-2, with D perhaps matching TRBD1 (5 bases). The CDR3 loop spans 14 amino acids. V lost 7 bases to trimming and J lost 0 bases, with 12 bases between them. Germline CDR1 LNHDA, CDR2 SQIVND (reference sequence). Here the CDR3 reads CASTPGGTNYGYTF. Here the CDR3 DNA reads TGTGCCAGTACGCCGGGGGGGACTAACTATGGCTACACCTTC. The variable domain in full, with the rest retrieved from reference TRBV19 and TRBJ1-2, is DGGITQSPKYLFRKEGQNVTLSCEQNLNHDAMYWYRQDPGQGLRLIYYSQIVNDFQKGDIAEGYSVSREKKESFPLTVTSAQKNPTAFYLCASTPGGTNYGYTFGSGTRLTVV.

The chain carries TRBV4-2 and TRBJ2-5; TRBD2 matches at 7 bases. V gave up 2 bases and J gave up 5 bases; unmatched junction bases: 2. Looked up from germline, CDR1 is LGHNA and CDR2 is YNFKEQ. The CDR3 runs 13 residues. Here the CDR3 DNA reads TGTGCCAGCAGCCAACGGCGGGGGGAGACCCAGTACTTC. Translated, it gives CASSQRRGETQYF.

V usage is TRBV6-5 and J usage is TRBJ2-2; D perhaps matches TRBD1 (5 bases). Per the germline V gene, CDR1 is MNHEY and CDR2 is SVGAGI. The V end was cut by 2 bases, the J end by 0 bases, with 7 bases between. The CDR3 totals 15 residues. Written as DNA, the CDR3 is TGTGCCAGCAGTTACGAGACAGCGAACACCGGGGAGCTGTTTTTT. The encoded protein is CASSYETANTGELFF.

This rearrangement joins TRBV19 to TRBJ1-2; unclear D gene. In germline, CDR1 is LNHDA, CDR2 SQIVND (reference sequence). This CDR3 region has 11 residues. Between the trimmed V and J ends, which lost 8 bases and 5 bases, there was a span of 9 bases. As DNA, the CDR3 is TGTGCCAGTTCATCGGGTTATGGCTACACCTTC. It yields the protein CASSSGYGYTF.

J is TRBJ2-1 and V is TRBV30, with D possibly TRBD2 on 6 matching bases. The CDR3 consists of 14 residues. Germline V gene data show CDR1 as GTSNPN and CDR2 as SVGIG (reference sequence). V was cut by 4 bases and J by 0 bases, with 10 bases left in between. The CDR3 nucleotides are TGTGCCTGGATCGACGGGAGCTCCTACAATGAGCAGTTCTTC. As protein: CAWIDGSSYNEQFF.

CDR3 loop: CASSPPYRSPGNTIYF. CDR3 nucleotide sequence: TGTGCCAGCTCACCCCCTTACAGGTCGCCGGGAAACACCATATATTTT. This sequence joins TRBV18 and TRBJ1-3, with D perhaps TRBD1 (5 bases). The CDR3 is 16 residues long. V was trimmed by 3 bases and J by 4 bases, leaving 16 bases between them. Germline V CDR1 and CDR2: KGHSH, LQKENI.

The chain has TRBV11-3 and TRBJ2-7; TRBD1 aligns across 8 bases. CDR1 is SGHNT and CDR2 is YENEEA in the germline V gene. The CDR3 sequence is 12 residues long. The V segment lost 5 bases and the J segment 4 bases; nucleotides outside the gene matches: 1. CDR3 nucleotides: TGTGCCAGCAGCCGGACAGGGTACGAGCAGTACTTC. Translation: CASSRTGYEQYF. Based on the CDR3 plus reference TRBV11-3 and TRBJ2-7, the full variable domain is EAGVVQSPRYKIIEKKQPVAFWCNPISGHNTLYWYLQNLGQGPELLIRYENEEAVDDSQLPKDRFSAERLKGVDSTLKIQPAELGDSAVYLCASSRTGYEQYFGPGTRLTVT.

The chain combines TRBV5-4 with TRBJ2-1; 10 bases are shared with TRBD2. The junction had 10 bases not matched to a gene; V was cut back by 5 bases and J by 8 bases. Germline V gene data show CDR1 as SGHNT and CDR2 as YYREEE (reference sequence). The CDR3 has 15 residues. CDR3: CASRKTSGPGDEQFF. Here the CDR3 DNA reads TGTGCCAGCAGGAAGACTAGCGGGCCTGGGGATGAGCAGTTCTTC.

This chain links TRBV19 with TRBJ2-7; 10 nucleotides line up with TRBD1. There are 15 residues in the CDR3. The V segment lost 3 bases and the J segment 3 bases; nucleotides outside the gene matches: 5. Per the germline V gene, CDR1 is LNHDA and CDR2 is SQIVND (reference sequence). CDR3 amino acids: CASSIGQGVGYEQYF. The CDR3 DNA reads TGTGCCAGTAGTATTGGACAGGGGGTCGGCTACGAGCAGTACTTC.

This rearrangement joins TRBV11-2 to TRBJ2-7, with TRBD2 matching over 11 bases. CDR3 length: 16 residues. Germline loops: CDR1 SGHAT, CDR2 FQNNGV. J gave up 5 bases and V 4 bases, and 10 bases lay outside the gene matches. The CDR3 bases are TGTGCCAGCAGCTCCGGGTGGGTAGCGGGGGGGCACGAGCAGTACTTC. This sequence encodes CASSSGWVAGGHEQYF.

The gene calls are TRBV12-3 or TRBV12-4 and TRBJ1-2; the match to TRBD1 covers 9 bases. CDR3 length: 13 amino acids. V lost 6 bases, J lost 8 bases, and 7 bases stayed unmatched. This chain's CDR3 is CASRVQGAGGYTF. The CDR3 DNA reads TGTGCCAGCAGGGTACAGGGGGCGGGGGGCTACACCTTC.

This clone is categorized as medium-sized. This chain links TRBV11-2 with TRBJ1-5; possible D gene TRBD1, 5 bases. Trimming took off 6 bases at V and 2 bases at J, with 17 bases between the two ends. Germline CDR1 SGHAT, CDR2 FQNNGV. The CDR3 loop spans 16 amino acids. In DNA, the CDR3 is TGTGCCAGCAGTATTGGGGGGGGATCAGGCAATCAGCCCCAGCATTTT. Amino acids: CASSIGGGSGNQPQHF.

This chain uses TRBV6-1 with TRBJ1-2, with TRBD1 identical over 8 bases. This CDR3 has 13 residues. Per germline, CDR1 MNHNS and CDR2 SASEGT. J lost 7 bases, V lost 3 bases, and 4 bases had no gene match. Written as DNA, the CDR3 is TGTGCCAGCAGTGACAGGGGGCGACGTGGCTACACCTTC. It translates to CASSDRGRRGYTF.

The V call is TRBV5-1, the J call TRBJ1-1; TRBD1 agrees at 9 bases. The CDR3 is made up of 15 amino acids. The germline gives CDR1 SGHRS, CDR2 YFSETQ. J lost 1 base, V lost 3 bases, and 4 bases had no gene match. The CDR3 DNA follows: TGCGCCAGCAGCTGGGGACAGGGCCGGAACACTGAAGCTTTCTTT. Translating it yields CASSWGQGRNTEAFF.

V usage is TRBV3-1 (or the pseudogene TRBV3-2) and J usage is TRBJ2-3; 12 bases match TRBD2. With V trimmed by 5 bases and J by 7 bases, 10 bases remained unmatched. Germline CDR1 LGHDT, CDR2 YNNKEL (reference sequence). The CDR3 sequence is 16 residues long. The CDR3 spells CASSYSLAGGQNTQYF. DNA of the CDR3: TGTGCCAGCAGCTATTCCCTAGCGGGGGGGCAAAATACGCAGTATTTT.

The chain uses TRBV27 and TRBJ1-1; D might be TRBD1 (6 bases). Per germline, CDR1 MNHEY and CDR2 SMNVEV (reference sequence). Trimming shortened V by 5 bases and J by 0 bases, and 10 bases separated the two germline ends. The CDR3 is 14 amino acids. The CDR3 nucleotides read TGTGCCAGCAGTGTAGGACAGATGAACACTGAAGCTTTCTTT. It specifies CASSVGQMNTEAFF.

This chain links TRBV7-9 with TRBJ2-1; D may be TRBD2 (6 bases). Trimming took 5 bases from V and 1 from J, leaving 18 bases between them. CDR1 and CDR2 from the germline V gene are SEHNR and FQNEAQ (reference sequence). CDR3 length: 17 residues. The CDR3 is CASSQLLPGGSYNEQFF. The CDR3 region has the DNA TGTGCCAGCAGCCAACTCCTTCCCGGGGGTTCCTACAATGAGCAGTTCTTC. The whole variable domain, remainder taken from reference TRBV7-9 and TRBJ2-1, is DTGVSQNPRHKITKRGQNVTFRCDPISEHNRLYWYRQTLGQGPEFLTYFQNEAQLEKSRLLSDRFSAERPKGSFSTLEIQRTEQGDSAMYLCASSQLLPGGSYNEQFFGPGTRLTVL.

CDR3 protein: CASSAQGGGYNEQFF. CDR3 nucleotides: TGTGCCAGCAGCGCACAGGGGGGAGGGTACAATGAGCAGTTCTTC. The J gene is TRBJ2-1, the V gene TRBV7-2, with D perhaps TRBD1 (8 bases). The CDR3 loop spans 15 amino acids. CDR1 is SGHTA, CDR2 FQGNSA, per germline. V lost 5 bases to trimming and J lost 4 bases, with 15 bases between them.

This chain links TRBV15 with TRBJ2-1; TRBD1 agrees at 11 bases. Germline V gives CDR1 LNHNV, CDR2 YYDKDF (reference sequence). The J segment lost 8 bases and the V segment lost 3 bases, leaving 6 bases of the junction unmatched. The CDR3 runs to 15 residues. The CDR3 loop is CATSRDRGPQDEQFF. CDR3 nucleotide sequence: TGTGCCACCAGCAGGGACAGGGGGCCCCAAGATGAGCAGTTCTTC.

The CDR3 loop is CASTPFGGGANTGELFF. The CDR3 DNA is TGTGCCAGTACACCCTTCGGGGGGGGCGCGAACACCGGGGAGCTGTTTTTT. The chain employs TRBV19 and TRBJ2-2; 8 positions match TRBD2. With V trimmed by 7 bases and J by 0 bases, 10 bases remained unmatched. Germline CDR1 and CDR2: LNHDA and SQIVND (reference sequence). This CDR3 is built from 17 residues.

This chain joins TRBV5-1 and TRBJ1-4; TRBD1 matches at 10 bases. Germline assignment: CDR1 SGHRS and CDR2 YFSETQ. Germline trimming cut 0 bases from V and 6 bases from J; bases unmatched to any gene: 2. The CDR3 consists of 15 residues. The CDR3 spells CASSLGTGGYEKLFF. DNA for the CDR3: TGCGCCAGCAGCTTGGGGACAGGGGGGTATGAAAAACTGTTTTTT. Using reference TRBV5-1 and TRBJ1-4 for the parts outside the CDR3, the full variable domain is KAGVTQTPRYLIKTRGQQVTLSCSPISGHRSVSWYQQTPGQGLQFLFEYFSETQRNKGNFPGRFSGRQFSNSRSEMNVSTLELGDSALYLCASSLGTGGYEKLFFGSGTQLSVL.

The V call is TRBV10-3, the J call TRBJ1-3, with D possibly being TRBD1 (6 bases). The CDR3 spans 15 residues. Trimming pared 4 bases from V and 0 bases from J, leaving 10 bases between. Germline loops: CDR1 ENHRY, CDR2 SYGVKD. This CDR3 is CAISVRGGSGNTIYF. The CDR3 DNA reads TGTGCCATCAGTGTGAGGGGGGGCTCTGGAAACACCATATATTTT.

The chain joins TRBV5-1 to TRBJ2-3; 14 bases match TRBD2. There are 23 residues in the CDR3. J lost 2 bases, V lost 6 bases, and 26 bases had no gene match. CDR1 and CDR2 from the germline V gene are SGHRS and YFSETQ. DNA for the CDR3: TGCGCCAGCACCCCAGACGACTCCCCACGACTAGCGGGAGGGCAACCTTTCACAGATACGCAGTATTTT. Translated, it gives CASTPDDSPRLAGGQPFTDTQYF. The complete variable domain, with remaining parts taken from reference TRBV5-1 and TRBJ2-3, reads KAGVTQTPRYLIKTRGQQVTLSCSPISGHRSVSWYQQTPGQGLQFLFEYFSETQRNKGNFPGRFSGRQFSNSRSEMNVSTLELGDSALYLCASTPDDSPRLAGGQPFTDTQYFGPGTRLTVL.

The J gene is TRBJ2-7, the V gene TRBV7-2; 16 nucleotides line up with TRBD2. V lost 1 base, J lost 6 bases, and 6 bases stayed unmatched. CDR3 length equals 17 residues. Per the germline V gene, CDR1 is SGHTA and CDR2 is FQGNSA. The CDR3 DNA reads TGTGCCAGCAGCTTAGTGGGGACTAGCGGGGGGGCCGCCGAGCAGTACTTC. Translated: CASSLVGTSGGAAEQYF.

The V and J genes are TRBV6-5 and TRBJ2-1; weak D call: TRBD1 (5 bases). This CDR3 is 13 amino acids long. V gave up 8 bases and J gave up 0 bases, with 8 bases separating them. Germline CDR1 is MNHEY and CDR2 is SVGAGI. The CDR3 DNA sequence: TGTGCCAGCCAAGACAGCTCCTACAATGAGCAGTTCTTC. Translated, it gives CASQDSSYNEQFF.

A single count supports this clone. This rearrangement joins TRBV2 to TRBJ2-2; 7 bases agree with TRBD1. The CDR3 has 14 residues. CDR1 is SNHLY, CDR2 FYNNEI, per germline. Trimming at V came to 5 bases and at J to 6 bases, leaving 6 bases not matched to a gene. For the CDR3, the DNA is TGTGCCAGCAGTTCGACAGGGACCCCCGGGGAGCTGTTTTTT. Its translation is CASSSTGTPGELFF.

This clone was seen just once. The rearrangement uses TRBV10-3 and TRBJ2-1; perhaps TRBD2 as D (6 bases). The CDR3 is 13 amino acids. The germline V and J ends were trimmed by 10 bases and 8 bases, with 18 bases remaining between them. Germline V gives CDR1 ENHRY, CDR2 SYGVKD. In nucleotides, the CDR3 is TGTGCCACCCGGGACTCAGATAGGGATGAGCAGTTCTTC. Translated: CATRDSDRDEQFF.